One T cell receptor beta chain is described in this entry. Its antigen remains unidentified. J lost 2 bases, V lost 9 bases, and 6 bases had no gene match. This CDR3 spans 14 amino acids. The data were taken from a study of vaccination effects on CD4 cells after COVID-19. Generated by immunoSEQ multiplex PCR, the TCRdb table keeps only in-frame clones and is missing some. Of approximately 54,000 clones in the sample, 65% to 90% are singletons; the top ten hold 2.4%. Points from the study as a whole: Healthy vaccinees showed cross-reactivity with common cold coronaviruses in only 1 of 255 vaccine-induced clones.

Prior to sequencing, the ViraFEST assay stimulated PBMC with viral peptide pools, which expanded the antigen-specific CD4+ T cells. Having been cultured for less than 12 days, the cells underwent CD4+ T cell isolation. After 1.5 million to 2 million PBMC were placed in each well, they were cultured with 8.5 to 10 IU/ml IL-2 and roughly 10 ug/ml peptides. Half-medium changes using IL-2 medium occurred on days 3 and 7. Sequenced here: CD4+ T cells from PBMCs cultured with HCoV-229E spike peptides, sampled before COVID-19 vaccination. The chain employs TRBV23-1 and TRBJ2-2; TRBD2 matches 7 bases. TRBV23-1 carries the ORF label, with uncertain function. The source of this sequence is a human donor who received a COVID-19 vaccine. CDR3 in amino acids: CARPSGANTGELFF. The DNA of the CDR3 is TGCGCCAGACCAAGCGGGGCTAACACCGGGGAGCTGTTTTTT.